This TCR beta chain is from a study of Graves' ophthalmopathy and Graves' hyperthyroidism (dated by TCRdb to 2016 to 2019). For context, the study as a whole: A patient counted as having stable hyperthyroidism if there was no progression to ophthalmopathy within 18 months of follow-up. The study used signatures of the TCR beta repertoire to tell Graves' ophthalmopathy apart from Graves' hyperthyroidism and to predict which patients would progress to ophthalmopathy. In total, 135 blood samples were TCR-sequenced: approximately 40 ophthalmopathy, roughly 77 hyperthyroidism and some 17 hyperthyroidism-to-ophthalmopathy patients. To explore V-J signatures that distinguish ophthalmopathy from hyperthyroidism, a discovery set of 100 patients was enrolled, made up of around 44 with ophthalmopathy and under 65 with stable hyperthyroidism. An independent validation cohort was composed of fewer than 20 hyperthyroidism patients and around 16 patients who later progressed from hyperthyroidism to ophthalmopathy. In more than five hyperthyroidism patients, T-cell repertoires of thyroid tissue and blood were compared. After sampling, hyperthyroidism patients received methimazole starting at 30 mg daily, and ophthalmopathy patients received high-dose intravenous methylprednisolone.

The hyperthyroidism patients were 18 to 65 years old and newly diagnosed, with a disease duration of less than 2 months. Anyone with other autoimmune diseases, uncontrolled infections, pregnancy or lactation was excluded from the study. Clinical symptoms, serum thyroxine, TRAb, thyroid ultrasound and orbital computed tomography were used for diagnosis. Trizol reagent was used to extract the total RNA, and its quality was then checked on an Agilent 2100 Bioanalyzer. 12 amino acids form the CDR3, both terminal residues included. Via the germline V gene (reference sequence), CDR1 is SEHNR and CDR2 FQNEAQ. Comment on this clonotype: The antigen this receptor binds is unknown. This is likely a read error, given that the CDR3 carries no conserved phenylalanine or tryptophan at its end. It is unclear where the CDR3 begins or ends on the DNA, so no DNA is shown, and the CDR3 is as TCRdb lists it.

What the study reported, not specific to this receptor: In validation, the model predicted ophthalmopathy progression with about 70% sensitivity and around 72% specificity; roughly 11 predicted patients were CT-confirmed with GO in a median of 6.5 months. Most of the expanded thyroid clonotypes with a frequency above 0.001 were also detected in blood, and it was suggested that the thyroid immune response may be reflected by blood repertoires. No statistical method was used to set the sample size in advance, and the investigators knew which group each participant was assigned to. The 13-signature model separated ophthalmopathy from stable hyperthyroidism with roughly 89% sensitivity and approximately 83% specificity in cross-validation, and 80%/75% in the test set.

TCR beta CDR3 regions were amplified from RNA transcripts for repertoire sequencing. A first-round RT-PCR used HTBI primers with the Qiagen OneStep RT-PCR kit, followed by a second-round multiplex PCR, size selection and purification. Sequencing of the libraries was carried out on an Illumina HiSeq2000 in paired-end mode with 100 bp reads. The paper's data handling went like this. SOAPnuke was used for read processing, and reads with adapters, uncalled bases, a mean Phred below 15, or no exact constant-primer or identifier match were discarded. COPE v1.2.5 was used to merge high-quality paired reads. Clonotypes were defined as unique nucleotide sequences and were aligned to IMGT TRB V, D and J references using MiTCR v1.1. The analysis was limited to V-J combinations with a frequency above 0.0001, which together covered approximately 99% of the repertoires. A TCR clonal expansion and chaos score per V-J combination was defined as the ratio of F50 clonal expansion to chaos observed in the TCRdist matrix. Welch's t-statistics and random forest were used to narrow the features down to 13 V-J combinations, which were then fed into a naive Bayes classifier. Thyroid-blood repertoire similarity was quantified with the Morisita-Horn index. TCRdb cleaned the public reads at Q25 with fastp, built clones with MiXCR and kept in-frame beta chains. Every entry covers one CDR3 protein and lists the most common genes and DNA from its rows. The V and J calls reflect TCRdb's pipeline rather than the authors' work. Here the sample has about 590,000 distinct CDR3 sequences; just under 40% occur a single time. The ten largest clones add up to roughly 4% of the sample.

The rearranged segments are TRBV7-9 and TRBJ2-7. Sequencing was done on a sample of peripheral blood or thyroid tissue (not recorded which). The sequence was collected from an adult man with Graves' hyperthyroidism. The CDR3 reads as follows: CASSLVTYEQCL.